The TCR beta chain described here comes from a study of CD8 T cells in Susac syndrome. RNA, at about 0.5 to 1 ug, was reverse transcribed with random hexamers. TCRdb re-called the immunoSEQ multiplex PCR reads with MiXCR, one entry per CDR3 protein. Seen here are 150,000 to 200,000 distinct CDR3 sequences, 85% to 95% observed once, and the top ten hold around 0.16%. This CDR3 comprises 18 residues. Trimming took 0 bases from V and 7 from J; bases not matched to a gene: 8. Germline V gene lookup returns CDR1 LGHDT and CDR2 YNNKEL (reference sequence). The chain joins TRBV3-1 to TRBJ2-1, with 14 bases aligning to TRBD2. Specimen: CD8+ T cells from PBMCs. This clonotype originated in a human donor with Susac syndrome. The CDR3 here is CASSQDSPGTSGSNEQFF. CDR3 sequence (DNA): TGTGCCAGCAGCCAAGATAGTCCCGGGACTAGCGGGAGTAATGAGCAGTTCTTC.